These 10 T cell receptor beta chains were all obtained from the same sample, sequenced in a study of blood T cell repertoires in COVID-19. Assay used: immunoSEQ multiplex PCR; TCRdb lists only in-frame clones, some missing. The sample has 100,000 to 150,000 clones; more than 70% are singletons. The sample consisted of peripheral blood. The receptors here all came from a human donor in a cohort sampled during active COVID-19.

This clone was detected only a few times. The chain has TRBV9 and TRBJ2-1, with TRBD2 as a possible D gene (5 bases). The ends were cut back, 0 bases at V and 2 bases at J, with 9 bases in the middle. Germline CDR1 and CDR2: SGDLS and YYNGEE. The CDR3 runs 15 residues. As DNA, the CDR3 is TGTGCCAGCAGCGTAGAGTACGGGGCCTACAATGAGCAGTTCTTC. Its protein is CASSVEYGAYNEQFF.

The rearrangement joins TRBV9 to TRBJ2-7; TRBD1 matches 9 bases. The CDR3 sequence is 16 residues long. V dropped 3 bases and J dropped 5; count of bases not matched to a gene: 12. CDR1 and CDR2 from the germline V gene are SGDLS and YYNGEE. CDR3 coding DNA: TGTGCCAGCAGCGGCCACGCCGGGACAGGGCGCGACGAGCAGTACTTC. As protein: CASSGHAGTGRDEQYF.

The chain's CDR3 is CATSVGGGTYNEQFF. The CDR3 bases are TGTGCCACCAGTGTAGGCGGGGGTACCTACAATGAGCAGTTCTTC. This chain links TRBV24-1 with TRBJ2-1; 7 bases line up with TRBD2. Germline V gene data show CDR1 as KGHDR and CDR2 as SFDVKD. The CDR3 consists of 15 residues. V dropped 5 bases and J dropped 2; count of bases not matched to a gene: 5.

CDR3 nucleotides: TGTGCCAGCAGTGAATGGGGGGTTCCGGGAACTGAAGCTTTCTTT. Amino acids: CASSEWGVPGTEAFF. This chain links TRBV6-1 with TRBJ1-1; possible D gene TRBD1, 5 bases. This CDR3 is built from 15 residues. Germline values: CDR1 MNHNS, CDR2 SASEGT. V lost 2 bases and J lost 5, with 15 bases in between.

J is TRBJ2-7 and V is TRBV7-9; perhaps TRBD2 as D (6 bases). V was shortened by 5 bases and J by 1 base, with 12 bases between the two germline ends. Germline V gene sequence: CDR1 SEHNR, CDR2 FQNEAQ (reference sequence). The CDR3 contains 14 residues. The CDR3 sequence is CASSPPSGSYEQYF. DNA for the CDR3: TGTGCCAGCAGCCCCCCCAGCGGGTCCTACGAGCAGTACTTC.

J is TRBJ2-6 and V is TRBV14, with D perhaps matching TRBD1 (6 bases). The V and J ends lost 9 bases and 7 bases respectively, with 22 bases between them. Germline V CDR1 and CDR2: SGHDN, FVKESK. This CDR3 is built from 16 residues. The CDR3 reads CASAGTFTSGANVLTF. CDR3 bases: TGTGCCAGTGCCGGGACATTTACGTCCGGCGCCAACGTCCTGACTTTC.

J is TRBJ2-7 and V is TRBV19; D uncertain. CDR1 and CDR2 (germline): LNHDA, SQIVND (reference sequence). The CDR3 runs to 11 residues. With 6 bases removed from V and 5 bases from J, the gap between germline ends came to 8 bases. The CDR3 nucleotides are TGTGCCAGTAGGGGTGGAGACGAGCAGTACTTC. It specifies CASRGGDEQYF.

The rearrangement uses TRBV19 and TRBJ2-7; 7 nucleotides line up with TRBD1. V shed 2 bases, J shed 1 base, and the junction held 11 bases outside the gene matches. Germline assignment: CDR1 LNHDA and CDR2 SQIVND (reference sequence). The CDR3 is made up of 17 amino acids. Here the CDR3 reads CASSITFSGTASYEQYF. CDR3 DNA sequence: TGTGCCAGTAGTATAACCTTCTCGGGGACAGCTTCCTACGAGCAGTACTTC.

This clone was counted a single time. The rearrangement links TRBV19 to TRBJ1-1; 8 positions agree with TRBD1. Trimming took 0 bases from V and 0 from J; bases not matched to a gene: 12. This CDR3 is built from 19 residues. Per the germline V gene, CDR1 is LNHDA and CDR2 is SQIVND (reference sequence). This CDR3 reads CASSIDPLVMGQVNTEAFF. In DNA, the CDR3 is TGTGCCAGTAGTATAGATCCGCTAGTTATGGGACAGGTGAACACTGAAGCTTTCTTT. Using reference TRBV19 and TRBJ1-1 for the parts outside the CDR3, the full variable domain is DGGITQSPKYLFRKEGQNVTLSCEQNLNHDAMYWYRQDPGQGLRLIYYSQIVNDFQKGDIAEGYSVSREKKESFPLTVTSAQKNPTAFYLCASSIDPLVMGQVNTEAFFGQGTRLTVV.

This chain links TRBV5-6 with TRBJ1-2, with D unclear. Between the trimmed V and J ends, which lost 1 base and 3 bases, there was a span of 19 bases. Germline assignment: CDR1 SGHDT and CDR2 YYEEEE. This CDR3 is 17 amino acids long. DNA for the CDR3: TGTGCCAGCAGCTTGTTGAGTCTTACTACCCCCTACTATGGCTACACCTTC. Translated, it gives CASSLLSLTTPYYGYTF.